What follows describes a single TCR beta chain. This CDR3 has 16 amino acids. The germline V gene encodes CDR1 SNHLY and CDR2 FYNNEI. V gave up 4 bases and J gave up 0 bases, with 13 bases separating them. These data come from a study of blood T cell repertoires in COVID-19. TCRdb's copy holds only in-frame clones and misses some; the assay was immunoSEQ multiplex PCR. The sample shows about 200,000 clones, 85% to 90% of them seen only once. The gene calls are TRBV2 and TRBJ2-4; D may be TRBD1 (5 bases). The receptor was isolated from a man aged 25-40 years who had recovered from COVID-19. The sequenced sample was PBMCs or T cells enriched from blood (not recorded which). The chain's CDR3 is CASSGGRNLAKNIQYF. The CDR3 nucleotides are TGTGCCAGCAGTGGGGGCAGAAACTTAGCCAAAAACATTCAGTACTTC.